This paragraph covers one TCR beta chain sequence. This entry belongs to a study of blood T cell repertoires in COVID-19. Whole-study context: Acute-phase and convalescent COVID-19 samples originated in the United States, Italy and Spain.

Per the original data handling: Using reference gene primer amplification, nucleated cell counts were estimated. The table came from immunoSEQ multiplex PCR; TCRdb's copy has only in-frame clones and leaves some out. That table supplies the V and J calls and clone size; D and trimming were determined from the DNA. The sample has a few hundred thousand clones, about 81% seen once. Seattle-derived patients entered the study during active infection and were followed longitudinally. The CDR3 is made up of 12 amino acids. Germline CDR1 LGHDT, CDR2 YNNKEL (reference sequence). With 3 bases removed from V and 7 bases from J, the gap between germline ends came to 9 bases.

The chain combines TRBV3-1 (or the pseudogene TRBV3-2) with TRBJ1-2; TRBD1 might be the D (6 bases). The sequenced sample was peripheral blood. This clonotype was sampled from a woman older than 75 with COVID-19, enrolled during active disease. The CDR3 loop reads CASSQAGAGYTF. The CDR3 region has the DNA TGTGCCAGCAGCCAGGCAGGGGCTGGCTACACCTTC.